This T cell receptor (beta chain) was identified in a study of T cell changes during pregnancy in multiple sclerosis. The method was immunoSEQ multiplex PCR; TCRdb's version includes in-frame clones alone and lacks a portion of them. The sample records under 110,000 clones, roughly nine tenths being singletons. This clone was picked up one time. The germline V gene encodes CDR1 MNHEY and CDR2 SVGAGI. The length of the CDR3 is 14 residues. Unmatched junction bases numbered 3, after V lost 6 bases and J lost 4 bases. This sample comprised peripheral blood, obtained before pregnancy. This chain links TRBV6-5 with TRBJ2-2, with TRBD2 matching over 9 bases. The TCR sequence derives from a female donor with multiple sclerosis, enrolled in a pregnancy study. In nucleotides, the CDR3 is TGTGCCAGCAGGCGTAGCGGGGGCACCGGGGAGCTGTTTTTT. Its translation: CASRRSGGTGELFF.